Listed below are T cell receptor beta chains from one sample, sequenced in a study of T cell repertoires in cytomegalovirus infection. Antigens for these TCRs are unknown. TCRdb processed the reads anew with MiXCR; each CDR3 protein has one entry. Of about a million distinct CDR3 sequences listed, approximately 31% are singletons. The input for sequencing was cultured CD8+ T cells from PBMCs, taken from culture after CMV antigen stimulation. The source is a human donor in good health (CMV status not recorded). Some clones in this sample may be carry-over from other donors' samples. Each CDR3 is given with its conserved first and last residue. D genes are given only for firm matches. Size tells how often a clone was seen (once, few, many) or the class of an expanded clone, and some rows leave it out.

v_call	d_call	j_call	clone_size	cdr3_nt	cdr3_aa
TRBV7-9	-	TRBJ1-5	many	TGTGCCAGCAGCTCAGATAATCAGCCCCAGCATTTT	CASSSDNQPQHF
TRBV28	TRBD1	TRBJ2-3	-	TGTGCCAGCAGGGGAGGGGCCGGGACAGGGACAACAGATACGCAGTATTTT	CASRGGAGTGTTDTQYF
TRBV29-1	-	TRBJ1-4	few	TGCAGCGTTGGAGGGGACGTTGAAAAACTGTTTTTT	CSVGGDVEKLFF
TRBV3-1	TRBD2	TRBJ2-7	-	TGTGCCAGCAGCAATAGCGGGGGGATCCACGAGCAGTACTTC	CASSNSGGIHEQYF
TRBV5-4	-	TRBJ1-1	-	TGTGCCAGCAGCTCTCTCGCCGGGACTGAAGCTTTCTTT	CASSSLAGTEAFF
TRBV9	-	TRBJ2-1	few	TGTGCCAGCAGCGTAAGGGATGGAAACAGGTACAATGAGCAGTTCTTC	CASSVRDGNRYNEQFF
TRBV20-1	-	TRBJ2-5	once	TGCAGTGCTAGAGGGCCCGCGGAAGAGACCCAGTACTTC	CSARGPAEETQYF
TRBV7-9	-	TRBJ2-1	-	TGTGTCAGCAGCTCCAGCGGTGGGGGAGCGACAGAGTTCTTC	CVSSSSGGGATEFF
TRBV4-1	-	TRBJ2-7	few	TGCGCCAGCAGCCAAGATTGGGCAGGGAGCTCCTACGAGCAGTACTTC	CASSQDWAGSSYEQYF
TRBV10-3	-	TRBJ2-1	few	TGTGCCATCAGTGAGGGTCAGAGCTCCTACAATGAGCAGTTCTTC	CAISEGQSSYNEQFF
TRBV7-9	-	TRBJ2-6	few	TGTGCCAGCAGCTTCCCCTCCATCGGGACTGGGGCCAACGTCCTGACTTTC	CASSFPSIGTGANVLTF
TRBV10-3	TRBD1	TRBJ2-6	-	TGTGCCACCTTAGACCGGGACAGGGGGTTCTCTGGGGCCAACGTCCTGACTTTC	CATLDRDRGFSGANVLTF
TRBV7-6	TRBD1	TRBJ1-4	-	TGTGCCAGCAGCCATTTATGGGGACAGGGAGGAAAACTGTTTTTT	CASSHLWGQGGKLFF
TRBV7-9	-	TRBJ2-3	-	TGTGCCAGCAGCTTAGTGAGGGTAAACACAGATACGCAGTATTTT	CASSLVRVNTDTQYF
TRBV7-6	-	TRBJ2-2	many	TGTGCCAGCAGCTTAAGTTGGAACACCGGGGAGCTGTTTTTT	CASSLSWNTGELFF
TRBV7-2	TRBD2	TRBJ2-2	many	TGTGCCAGCAGCCGACTAGCGGGGGCCACCACCGGGGAGCTGTTTTTT	CASSRLAGATTGELFF
TRBV27	-	TRBJ2-1	-	TGTGCCAGCGGACAGACTTACAATGAGCAGTTCTTC	CASGQTYNEQFF
TRBV7-6	-	TRBJ1-4	many	TGTGCCAGCAGCTTAGGGAACAGCCTTGGGGATGAAAAACTGTTTTTT	CASSLGNSLGDEKLFF
TRBV27	TRBD1	TRBJ1-4	few	TGTGCCAGCAGCTTGTATTGGGGACAGGAAGAGGAAAAACTGTTTTTT	CASSLYWGQEEEKLFF
TRBV5-1	-	TRBJ1-2	-	TGCGCCAGCAGCTTGTGGACACCTGGGGATGGCTACACCTTC	CASSLWTPGDGYTF
TRBV12-3/TRBV12-4	TRBD2	TRBJ2-2	-	TGTGCCAGCAGTTTCGAAGCGGGGGGGCCGGGGGAGCTGTTTTTT	CASSFEAGGPGELFF
TRBV12-3/TRBV12-4	TRBD2	TRBJ2-5	-	TGTGCCAGCAGACCTCTAGCGGAAGAGACCCAGTACTTC	CASRPLAEETQYF
TRBV7-2	-	TRBJ2-3	many	TGTGCCAGCAGCTTAGAGGGCATAGGCACAGATACGCAGTATTTT	CASSLEGIGTDTQYF
TRBV9	-	TRBJ1-6	-	TGTGCCAGCAGCCTTGGCGGTCCCTATAATTCACCCCTCCACTTT	CASSLGGPYNSPLHF
TRBV27	-	TRBJ2-2	many	TGTGCCAGCAGCCCTGGACTAACCGGGGAGCTGTTTTTT	CASSPGLTGELFF
TRBV5-1	-	TRBJ2-5	-	TGCGCCAGCAGCTTCTCGAGCAGGGAAGGCAGAGAGACCCAGTACTTC	CASSFSSREGRETQYF
TRBV19	-	TRBJ1-1	-	TGTGCCAGTAGTATATCCTACGGGGGCACTGAAGCTTTCTTT	CASSISYGGTEAFF
TRBV10-3	-	TRBJ1-2	few	TGTGCCATCAGTGATTCCCTCGGGCACCCTAACTATGGCTACACCTTC	CAISDSLGHPNYGYTF
TRBV4-3	-	TRBJ2-1	few	TGCGCCAGCAGCCCCTCAAGGACCGTGAGTTCGGGGTTCTTC	CASSPSRTVSSGFF
TRBV5-1	TRBD2	TRBJ2-3	-	TGCGCCAGCAGCTTGGAGCGGGAGCGGACAGATACGCAGTATTTT	CASSLERERTDTQYF
TRBV7-3	-	TRBJ2-1	few	TGTGCCAGCAGCTTACTCCGTCGGGGCGGGTACAATGAGCAGTTCTTC	CASSLLRRGGYNEQFF
TRBV7-3	-	TRBJ2-6	many	TGTGCCAGCAGCAACGAGGCCCCCTGGGCAGGCCTCTCTGGGGCCAACGTCCTGACTTTC	CASSNEAPWAGLSGANVLTF
TRBV28	-	TRBJ1-3	many	TGTGCCAGCAGCTTAAGGGGTTCTGGAAACACCATATATTTT	CASSLRGSGNTIYF
TRBV7-9	-	TRBJ1-4	few	TGTGCCAGCCGCGGGGGGGAACAGCGTTTTGAAAAACTGTTTTTT	CASRGGEQRFEKLFF
TRBV5-6	TRBD2	TRBJ2-1	-	TGTGCCAGCAGCTCCGGGACTAGCGGTATAGGGCAGTTCTTC	CASSSGTSGIGQFF
TRBV27	-	TRBJ2-3	few	TGTGCCAGCAGTTTCCTCGGGGGGCCCCTCACAGATACGCAGTATTTT	CASSFLGGPLTDTQYF
TRBV7-2	-	TRBJ1-5	many	TGTGCCAGCAGCTTAGACAGTCATCAGCCCCAGCATTTT	CASSLDSHQPQHF
TRBV28	TRBD1	TRBJ2-3	-	TGTGCCAGCAGTTCCCCCTGGAACAGGGGAACAGATACGCAGTATTTT	CASSSPWNRGTDTQYF
TRBV7-8	-	TRBJ1-2	few	TGTGCCAGCAGTACTACTCGCAACGATGGCTACACCTTC	CASSTTRNDGYTF
TRBV14	TRBD2	TRBJ2-1	few	TGTGCCAGCAGCCAAGATCATTTGGGAGGGAGGAATGAGCAGTTCTTC	CASSQDHLGGRNEQFF
TRBV7-9	-	TRBJ2-2	-	TGTGCCAGCAGCTTAATCGCAGGGAGGTATGCCGGGGAGCTGTTTTTT	CASSLIAGRYAGELFF
TRBV7-9	-	TRBJ2-5	few	TGTGCCAGCAGCTCCCGATCAGGCGGGACAGAAAAGGGAGAGACCCAGTACTTC	CASSSRSGGTEKGETQYF
TRBV19	-	TRBJ1-5	few	TGTGCCAGTCAGGCCCAGGGTAGCAATCAGCCCCAGCATTTT	CASQAQGSNQPQHF
TRBV6-1	-	TRBJ1-5	-	TGTGCCAGCAGTGAAGAGGCTAGCAATCAGCCCCAGCATTTT	CASSEEASNQPQHF
TRBV27	-	TRBJ2-7	-	TGTGCCAGCAGTTTATTCGTAGGGACGTACGAGCAGTACTTC	CASSLFVGTYEQYF
TRBV4-1	TRBD1	TRBJ2-7	many	TGCGCCAGCAGCCACCCACCACGACAGGGCGAGCAGTACTTC	CASSHPPRQGEQYF
TRBV7-9	-	TRBJ1-2	many	TGTGCCAGCAGCTTAGAGACAGTAAGTCTCTATGGCTACACCTTC	CASSLETVSLYGYTF
TRBV9	-	TRBJ1-4	-	TGTGCCAGCAGCGTAGAAGGGGCAACTAATGAAAAACTGTTTTTT	CASSVEGATNEKLFF
TRBV7-9	-	TRBJ1-1	few	TGTGCCAGCAGTCCGGACACTCCGAACACTGAAGCTTTCTTT	CASSPDTPNTEAFF
TRBV19	-	TRBJ2-1	-	TGTGCCAGTAGTATAGTCCAGATTGATGAGCAGTTCTTC	CASSIVQIDEQFF
TRBV10-3	-	TRBJ1-2	-	TGTGCCATCAGTTACTCTACGGGGGGCTACACCTTC	CAISYSTGGYTF
TRBV12-3/TRBV12-4	-	TRBJ2-5	-	TGTGCCAGCAGTTCCATAGAGACCCAGTACTTC	CASSSIETQYF
TRBV6-5	TRBD1	TRBJ1-1	few	TGTGCCAGCAGTTACTCGGACAGGGGGGTCGGATACACTGAAGCTTTCTTT	CASSYSDRGVGYTEAFF
TRBV3-1	-	TRBJ1-2	-	TGTGCCAGCAGCCAACCCATCGGAGCTAACTATGGCTACACCTTC	CASSQPIGANYGYTF
TRBV6-5	-	TRBJ1-2	-	TGTGCCAGCAGTTACGGGGGTAGTTACTATGGCTACACCTTC	CASSYGGSYYGYTF